This TCR beta chain was sequenced for a study of lymphopenia after photon versus proton radiotherapy. Study-wide results and limits: Photon-treated patients lost naive T cells and TCR diversity; proton-treated stayed stable. Post-nadir diversity loss with photons came from oligoclonal expansion, particularly CD8+ Temra cells. Survival link was tested only in deceased patients; proton benefit remains a possibility. A bigger post-nadir fall in TCR diversity correlated inversely with survival time in deceased patients.

The junction had 8 bases not matched to a gene; V was cut back by 1 base and J by 4 bases. The germline V gene encodes CDR1 SGHTA and CDR2 FQGNSA. This CDR3 spans 16 amino acids. Using immunoSEQ multiplex PCR, the repertoire was profiled, and TCRdb retains in-frame clones only, with some absent. The sample shows 15,000 to 20,000 clones, around nine tenths of them seen only once. The count of this clone is one. No antigen is known for it. This TCR was sampled from a man between 65 and 85 years old with pancreatic cancer. The J gene is TRBJ2-7, the V gene TRBV7-2; 9 bases are shared with TRBD1. Specimen: peripheral blood, collected from a patient treated with proton-based radiotherapy. The DNA for the CDR3 is TGTGCCAGCAGCTTAGGAGGGACAGGGACCGGTTACGAGCAGTACTTC. Translation: CASSLGGTGTGYEQYF.